This T cell receptor (beta chain) was profiled in a study of CD8+ T cells in alopecia areata. Study-wide findings and caveats: Higher clonality was seen in lesional scalp than in normal scalp, especially in alopecia totalis/universalis.

For this clone: Its target is unknown. Other DNA sequences in the sample encode the same CDR3.

The CDR3 loop spans 12 amino acids. Germline CDR1 SGHDN, CDR2 FVKESK. The V end lost 1 base, the J end lost 5 bases, and 5 bases lay between the germline ends. Treatment described: oral pan-JAK inhibitor, 5-10 mg twice daily. Extracted RNA was reverse transcribed into cDNA, the sequencing template. Using immunoSEQ multiplex PCR, the repertoire was profiled, and TCRdb retains in-frame clones only, with some absent. The profile shows about 290,000 clones, about three fifths of them singletons. Sample: CD4+ T cells sorted from blood, taken at week 24, from a patient treated with tofacitinib. The genes are TRBV14 and TRBJ2-5; no clear D. The origin of this receptor is a human donor with alopecia areata. The CDR3 coding sequence is TGTGCCAGCAGCCAAGTTCGGGAGACCCAGTACTTC. This gives the protein CASSQVRETQYF.